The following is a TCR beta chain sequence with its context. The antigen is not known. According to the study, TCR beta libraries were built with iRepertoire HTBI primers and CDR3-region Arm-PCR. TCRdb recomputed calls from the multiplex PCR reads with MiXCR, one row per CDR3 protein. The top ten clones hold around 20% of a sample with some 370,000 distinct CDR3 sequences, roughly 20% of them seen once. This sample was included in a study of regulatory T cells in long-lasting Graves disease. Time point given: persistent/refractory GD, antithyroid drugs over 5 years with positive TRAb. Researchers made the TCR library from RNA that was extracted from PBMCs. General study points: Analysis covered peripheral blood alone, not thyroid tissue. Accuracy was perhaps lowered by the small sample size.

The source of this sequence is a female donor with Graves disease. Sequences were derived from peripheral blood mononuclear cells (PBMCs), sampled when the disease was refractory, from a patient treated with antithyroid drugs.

The DNA of the CDR3 is TGCAGCGTTGAAGACGGTCTAGAGGGCCTCGAGCAGTACTTC. Amino acids: CSVEDGLEGLEQYF. V usage is TRBV29-1 and J usage is TRBJ2-7; D is possibly TRBD2 (5 bases). Germline CDR1 SQVTM, CDR2 ANQGSEA. V was pared by 0 bases and J by 6 bases, with 15 bases between. The CDR3 contains 14 residues.